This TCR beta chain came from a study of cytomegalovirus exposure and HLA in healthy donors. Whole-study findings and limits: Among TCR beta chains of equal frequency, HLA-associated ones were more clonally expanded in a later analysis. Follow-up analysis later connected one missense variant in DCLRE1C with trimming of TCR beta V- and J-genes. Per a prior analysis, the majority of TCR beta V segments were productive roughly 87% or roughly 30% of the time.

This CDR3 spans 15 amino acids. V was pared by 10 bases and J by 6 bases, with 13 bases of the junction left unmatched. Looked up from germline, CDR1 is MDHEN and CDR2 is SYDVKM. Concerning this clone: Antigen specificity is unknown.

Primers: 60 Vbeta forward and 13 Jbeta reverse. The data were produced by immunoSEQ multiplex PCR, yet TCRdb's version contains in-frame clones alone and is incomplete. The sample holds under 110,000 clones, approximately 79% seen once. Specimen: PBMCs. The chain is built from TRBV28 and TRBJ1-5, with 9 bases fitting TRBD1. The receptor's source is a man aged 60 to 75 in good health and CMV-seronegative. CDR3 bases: TGTGCCATCACACCTACAGGGGGCTCGGTTCAGCCCCAGCATTTT. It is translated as CAITPTGGSVQPQHF.